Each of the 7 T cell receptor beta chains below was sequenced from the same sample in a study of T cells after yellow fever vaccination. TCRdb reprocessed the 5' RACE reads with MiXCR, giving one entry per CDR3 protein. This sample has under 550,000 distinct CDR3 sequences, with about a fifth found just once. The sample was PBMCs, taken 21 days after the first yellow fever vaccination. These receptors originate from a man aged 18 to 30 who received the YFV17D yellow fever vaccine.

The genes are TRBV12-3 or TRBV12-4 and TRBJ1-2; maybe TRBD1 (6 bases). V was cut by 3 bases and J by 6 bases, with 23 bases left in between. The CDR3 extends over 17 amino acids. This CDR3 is CASSFQGHLGSSDGYTF. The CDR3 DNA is TGTGCCAGCAGTTTCCAGGGACATTTGGGGTCGTCCGATGGCTACACCTTC.

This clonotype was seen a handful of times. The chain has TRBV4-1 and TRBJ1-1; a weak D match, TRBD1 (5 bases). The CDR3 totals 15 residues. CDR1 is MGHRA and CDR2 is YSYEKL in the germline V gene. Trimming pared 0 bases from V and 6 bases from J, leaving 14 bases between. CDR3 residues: CASSQDWQGFAEAFF. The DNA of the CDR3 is TGCGCCAGCAGCCAAGATTGGCAGGGTTTCGCTGAAGCTTTCTTT.

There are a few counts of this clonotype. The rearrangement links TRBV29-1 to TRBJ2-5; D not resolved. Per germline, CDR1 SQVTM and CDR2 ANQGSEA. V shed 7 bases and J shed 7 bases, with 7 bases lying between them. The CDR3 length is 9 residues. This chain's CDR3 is CSAYGTQYF. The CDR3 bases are TGCAGCGCCTACGGGACCCAGTACTTC.

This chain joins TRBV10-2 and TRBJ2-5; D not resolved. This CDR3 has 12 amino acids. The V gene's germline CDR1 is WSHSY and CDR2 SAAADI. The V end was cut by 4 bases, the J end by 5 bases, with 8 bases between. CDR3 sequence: CASSVVEETQYF. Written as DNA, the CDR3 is TGCGCCAGCAGTGTAGTTGAGGAGACCCAGTACTTC.

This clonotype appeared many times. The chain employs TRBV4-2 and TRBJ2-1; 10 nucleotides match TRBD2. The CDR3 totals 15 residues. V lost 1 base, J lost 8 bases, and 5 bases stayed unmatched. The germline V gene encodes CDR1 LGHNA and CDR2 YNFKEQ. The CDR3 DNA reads TGTGCCAGCAGCCAAGGAGCGGGGGGGCTTGATGAGCAGTTCTTC. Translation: CASSQGAGGLDEQFF.

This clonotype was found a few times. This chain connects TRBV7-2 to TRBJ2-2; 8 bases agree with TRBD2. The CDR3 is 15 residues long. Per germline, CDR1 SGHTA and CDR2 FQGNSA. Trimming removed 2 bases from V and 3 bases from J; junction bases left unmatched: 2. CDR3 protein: CASSLMTSDTGELFF. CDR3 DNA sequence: TGTGCCAGCAGCTTAATGACTAGCGACACCGGGGAGCTGTTTTTT.

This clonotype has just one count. The chain's CDR3 is CSARDRVSGPYNEQFF. CDR3 nucleotide sequence: TGCAGTGCTAGAGATAGAGTGTCAGGGCCCTACAATGAGCAGTTCTTC. The rearrangement joins TRBV20-1 to TRBJ2-1; the D gene is possibly TRBD1 (5 bases). Trimming took off 0 bases at V and 2 bases at J, with 14 bases between the two ends. Germline V gives CDR1 DFQATT, CDR2 SNEGSKA (reference sequence). CDR3 length: 16 residues.